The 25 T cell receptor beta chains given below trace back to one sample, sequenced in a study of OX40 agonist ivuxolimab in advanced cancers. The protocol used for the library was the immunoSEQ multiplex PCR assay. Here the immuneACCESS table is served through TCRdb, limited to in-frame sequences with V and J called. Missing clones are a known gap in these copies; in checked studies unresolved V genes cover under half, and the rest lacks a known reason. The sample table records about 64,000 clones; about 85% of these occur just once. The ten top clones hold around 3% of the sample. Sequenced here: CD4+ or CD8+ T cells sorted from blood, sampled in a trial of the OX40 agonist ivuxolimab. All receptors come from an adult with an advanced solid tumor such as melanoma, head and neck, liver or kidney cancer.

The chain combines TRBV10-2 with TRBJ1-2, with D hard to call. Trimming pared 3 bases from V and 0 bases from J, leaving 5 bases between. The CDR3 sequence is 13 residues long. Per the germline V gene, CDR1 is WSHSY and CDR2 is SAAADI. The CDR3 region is CASSEDTNYGYTF. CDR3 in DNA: TGCGCCAGCAGTGAAGACACTAACTATGGCTACACCTTC.

The CDR3 here is CASSPAGGVGEAFF. CDR3 coding DNA: TGTGCCAGCAGCCCCGCAGGGGGAGTGGGGGAAGCTTTCTTT. The chain employs TRBV5-4 and TRBJ1-1, with 7 bases fitting TRBD1. Germline trimming cut 4 bases from V and 8 bases from J; bases unmatched to any gene: 11. Germline V lookup: CDR1 SGHNT, CDR2 YYREEE (reference sequence). The CDR3 has 14 amino acids.

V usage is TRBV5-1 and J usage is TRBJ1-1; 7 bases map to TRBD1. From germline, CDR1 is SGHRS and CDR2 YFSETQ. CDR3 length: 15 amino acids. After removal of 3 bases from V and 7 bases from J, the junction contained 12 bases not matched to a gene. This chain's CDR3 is CASSSLRGAIGEAFF. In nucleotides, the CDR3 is TGCGCCAGCAGCTCCCTCAGGGGGGCTATCGGTGAAGCTTTCTTT.

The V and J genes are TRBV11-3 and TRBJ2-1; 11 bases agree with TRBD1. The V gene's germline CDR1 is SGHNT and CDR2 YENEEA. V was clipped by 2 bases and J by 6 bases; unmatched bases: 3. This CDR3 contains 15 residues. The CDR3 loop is CASSLQGQGGNEQFF. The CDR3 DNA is TGTGCCAGCAGCTTACAGGGACAGGGGGGCAATGAGCAGTTCTTC.

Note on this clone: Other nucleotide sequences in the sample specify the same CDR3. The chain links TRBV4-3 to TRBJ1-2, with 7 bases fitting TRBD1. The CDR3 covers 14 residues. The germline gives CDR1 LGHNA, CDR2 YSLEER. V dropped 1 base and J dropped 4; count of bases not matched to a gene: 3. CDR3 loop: CASSQGGGGYGYTF. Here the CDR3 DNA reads TGCGCCAGCAGCCAAGGAGGGGGCGGCTATGGCTACACCTTC.

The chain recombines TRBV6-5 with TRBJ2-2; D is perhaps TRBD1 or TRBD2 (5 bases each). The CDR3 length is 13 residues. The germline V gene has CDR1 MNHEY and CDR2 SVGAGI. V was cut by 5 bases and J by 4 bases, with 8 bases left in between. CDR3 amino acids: CASSRDVTGELFF. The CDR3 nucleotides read TGTGCCAGCAGTCGGGACGTCACCGGGGAGCTGTTTTTT.

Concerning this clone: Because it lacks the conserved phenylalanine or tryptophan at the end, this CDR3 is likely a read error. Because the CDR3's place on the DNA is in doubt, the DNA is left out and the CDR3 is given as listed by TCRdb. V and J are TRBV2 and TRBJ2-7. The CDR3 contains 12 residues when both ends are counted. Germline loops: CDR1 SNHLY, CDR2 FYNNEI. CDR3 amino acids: CASSVGGGLPLL.

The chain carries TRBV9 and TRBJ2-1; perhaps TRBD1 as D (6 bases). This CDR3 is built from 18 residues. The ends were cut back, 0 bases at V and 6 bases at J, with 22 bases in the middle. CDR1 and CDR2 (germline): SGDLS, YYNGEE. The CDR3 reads CASSVVPVGRGSTNEQFF. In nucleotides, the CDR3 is TGTGCCAGCAGCGTAGTACCGGTCGGCAGGGGATCGACCAATGAGCAGTTCTTC. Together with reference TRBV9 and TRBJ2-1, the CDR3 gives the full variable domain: DSGVTQTPKHLITATGQRVTLRCSPRSGDLSVYWYQQSLDQGLQFLIQYYNGEERAKGNILERFSAQQFPDLHSELNLSSLELGDSALYFCASSVVPVGRGSTNEQFFGPGTRLTVL.

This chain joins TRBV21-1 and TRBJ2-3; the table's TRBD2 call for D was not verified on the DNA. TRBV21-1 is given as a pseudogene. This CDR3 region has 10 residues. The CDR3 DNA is TGTGCCATCCTCACAGATACGCAGTATTTT. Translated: CAILTDTQYF.

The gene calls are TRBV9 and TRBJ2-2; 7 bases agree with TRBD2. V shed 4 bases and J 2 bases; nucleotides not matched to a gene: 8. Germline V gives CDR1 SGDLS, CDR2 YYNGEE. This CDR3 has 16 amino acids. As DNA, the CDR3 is TGTGCCAGCAGCCCCTGGGCTAGCGGTAACACCGGGGAGCTGTTTTTT. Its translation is CASSPWASGNTGELFF.

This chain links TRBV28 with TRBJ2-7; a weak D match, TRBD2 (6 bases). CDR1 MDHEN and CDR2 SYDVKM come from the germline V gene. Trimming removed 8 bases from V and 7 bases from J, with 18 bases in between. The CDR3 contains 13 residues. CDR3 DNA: TGTGCCAGCTGCCCGGGACTGGGTGGAGAGCAGTACTTC. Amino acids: CASCPGLGGEQYF. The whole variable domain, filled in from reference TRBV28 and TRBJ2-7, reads DVKVTQSSRYLVKRTGEKVFLECVQDMDHENMFWYRQDPGLGLRLIYFSYDVKMKEKGDIPEGYSVSREKKERFSLILESASTNQTSMYLCASCPGLGGEQYFGPGTRLTVT.

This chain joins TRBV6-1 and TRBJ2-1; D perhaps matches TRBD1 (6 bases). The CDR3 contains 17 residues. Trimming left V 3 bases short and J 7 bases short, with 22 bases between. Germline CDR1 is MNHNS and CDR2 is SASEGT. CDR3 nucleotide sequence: TGTGCCAGCAGTGAGGCCGGGACAAGGCTGGGTAAAAATGAGCAGTTCTTC. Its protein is CASSEAGTRLGKNEQFF.

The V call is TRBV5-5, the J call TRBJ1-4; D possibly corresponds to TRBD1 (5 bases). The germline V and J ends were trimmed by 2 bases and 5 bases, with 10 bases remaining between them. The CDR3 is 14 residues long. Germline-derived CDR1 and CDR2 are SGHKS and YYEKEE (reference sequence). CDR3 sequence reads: CASSLVTENEKLFF. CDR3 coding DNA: TGTGCCAGCAGCTTAGTGACAGAAAATGAAAAACTGTTTTTT.

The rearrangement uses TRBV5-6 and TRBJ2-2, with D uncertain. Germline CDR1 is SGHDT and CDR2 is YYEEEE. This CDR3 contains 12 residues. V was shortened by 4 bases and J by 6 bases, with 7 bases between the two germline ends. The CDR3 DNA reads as TGTGCCAGCAGCACAGTGGCCGGGGAGCTGTTTTTT. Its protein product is CASSTVAGELFF.

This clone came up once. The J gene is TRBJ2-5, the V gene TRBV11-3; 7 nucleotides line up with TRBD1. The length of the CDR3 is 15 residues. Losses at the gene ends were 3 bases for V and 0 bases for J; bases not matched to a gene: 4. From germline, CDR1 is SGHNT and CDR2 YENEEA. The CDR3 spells CASSFWDRYQETQYF. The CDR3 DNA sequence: TGTGCCAGCAGCTTCTGGGACAGATACCAAGAGACCCAGTACTTC.

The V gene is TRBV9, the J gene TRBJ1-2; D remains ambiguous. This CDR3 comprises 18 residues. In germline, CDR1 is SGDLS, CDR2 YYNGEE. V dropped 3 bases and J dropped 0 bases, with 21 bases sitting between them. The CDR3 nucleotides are TGTGCCAGCAGCGCGAGTAGATCTCCGGGCTCACCTAACTATGGCTACACCTTC. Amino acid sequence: CASSASRSPGSPNYGYTF.

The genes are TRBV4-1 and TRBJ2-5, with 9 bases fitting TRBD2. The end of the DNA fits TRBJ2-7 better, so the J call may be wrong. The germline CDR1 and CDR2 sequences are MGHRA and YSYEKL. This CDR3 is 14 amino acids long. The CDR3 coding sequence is TGCGCCAGCAGCCCACTAGCGGGCCTCTACGAGCAGTACTTC. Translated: CASSPLAGLYEQYF.

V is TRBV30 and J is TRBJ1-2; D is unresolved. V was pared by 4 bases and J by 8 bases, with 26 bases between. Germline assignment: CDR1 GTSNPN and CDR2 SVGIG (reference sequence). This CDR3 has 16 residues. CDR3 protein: CAWIPLGTGEGKGYTF. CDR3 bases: TGTGCCTGGATCCCGTTAGGCACGGGAGAAGGGAAAGGCTACACCTTC.

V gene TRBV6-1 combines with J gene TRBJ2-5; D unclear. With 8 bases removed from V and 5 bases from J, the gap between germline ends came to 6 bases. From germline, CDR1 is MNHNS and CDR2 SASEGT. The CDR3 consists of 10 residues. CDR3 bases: TGTGCCAGCGGTCGGGAGACCCAGTACTTC. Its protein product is CASGRETQYF.

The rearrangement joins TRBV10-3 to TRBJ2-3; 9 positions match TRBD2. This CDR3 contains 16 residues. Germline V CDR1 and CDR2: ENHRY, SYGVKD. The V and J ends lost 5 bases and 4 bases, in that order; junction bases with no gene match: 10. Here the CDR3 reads CAISPRGAGGADTQYF. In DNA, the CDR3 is TGTGCCATCAGTCCAAGGGGGGCGGGAGGGGCAGATACGCAGTATTTT.

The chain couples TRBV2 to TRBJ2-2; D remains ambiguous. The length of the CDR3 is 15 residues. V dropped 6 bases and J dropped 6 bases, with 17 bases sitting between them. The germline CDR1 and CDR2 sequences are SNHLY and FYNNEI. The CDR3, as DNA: TGTGCCAGCAGGGACGACGGATCAACGGCCGGGGAGCTGTTTTTT. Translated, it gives CASRDDGSTAGELFF. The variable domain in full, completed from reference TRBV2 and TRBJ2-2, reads EPEVTQTPSHQVTQMGQEVILRCVPISNHLYFYWYRQILGQKVEFLVSFYNNEISEKSEIFDDQFSVERPDGSNFTLKIRSTKLEDSAMYFCASRDDGSTAGELFFGEGSRLTVL.

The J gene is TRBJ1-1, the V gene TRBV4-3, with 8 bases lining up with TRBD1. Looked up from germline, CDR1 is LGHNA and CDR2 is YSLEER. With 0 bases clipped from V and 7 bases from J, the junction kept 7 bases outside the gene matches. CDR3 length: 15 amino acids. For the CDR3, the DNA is TGCGCCAGCAGCCAAGACCCGACAGGGGTTGGTGAAGCTTTCTTT. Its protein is CASSQDPTGVGEAFF.

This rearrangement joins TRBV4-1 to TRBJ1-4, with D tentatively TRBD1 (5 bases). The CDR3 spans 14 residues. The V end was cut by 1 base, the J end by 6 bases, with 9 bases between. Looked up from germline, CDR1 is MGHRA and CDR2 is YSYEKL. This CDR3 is CASSQVGRDEKLFF. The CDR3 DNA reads TGCGCCAGCAGCCAAGTGGGCAGGGATGAAAAACTGTTTTTT.

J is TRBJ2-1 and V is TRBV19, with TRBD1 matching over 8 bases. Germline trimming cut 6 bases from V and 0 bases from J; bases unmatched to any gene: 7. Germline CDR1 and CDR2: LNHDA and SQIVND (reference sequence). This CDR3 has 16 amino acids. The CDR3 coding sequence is TGTGCCAGTAGACCAAGACAGGGGAGCTCCTACAATGAGCAGTTCTTC. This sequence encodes CASRPRQGSSYNEQFF.

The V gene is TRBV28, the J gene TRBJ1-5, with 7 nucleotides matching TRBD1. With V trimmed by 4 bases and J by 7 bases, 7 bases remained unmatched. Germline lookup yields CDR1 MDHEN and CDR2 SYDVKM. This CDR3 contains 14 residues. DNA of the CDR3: TGTGCCAGCAGTTCAACAGGGGAGCGCCAGCCCCAGCATTTT. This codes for CASSSTGERQPQHF.